This T cell receptor beta chain is from a study of T-cell reconstitution after alpha-beta-depleted transplantation in children. The TCRbeta library was prepared with unique molecular identifiers. TCRdb itself ran the PCR reads through MiXCR, one entry per CDR3 protein. Here the sample spans approximately 85,000 distinct CDR3 sequences, roughly an eighth being singletons. V was pared by 5 bases and J by 4 bases, with 5 bases between. Germline V lookup: CDR1 LGHDT, CDR2 YNNKEL (reference sequence). There are 11 residues in the CDR3. A few counts support this clonotype. The target antigen is unknown. Findings of the study overall: The origin of alpha-beta T cells about two months after transplant was reportedly several hundred expanded graft clones. At one year after transplant, newly produced T cells mostly accounted for T-cell counts and diversity.

V gene TRBV3-1 combines with J gene TRBJ1-2; no firm D call. Sequenced material: PBMCs, mostly from graft donor cells, taken 180 days after TCRalphabeta/CD19-depleted stem cell transplant. This clonotype was sampled from a male patient between 2 and 15 years old who had a stem cell transplant for acute lymphoblastic leukemia, so the T cells may come from the graft donor. The CDR3 spells CASSNSYGYTF. The CDR3 DNA sequence: TGTGCCAGCAGCAACAGCTATGGCTACACCTTC.